This T cell receptor beta chain originates from a study of T cell repertoires in cytomegalovirus infection. For the study at large: In public TCR beta signatures, there were indications of both CMV infection and matching HLA type.

TCRdb passed the reads through MiXCR, listing each CDR3 protein once. The top ten clones hold roughly 2.8% of a sample with about 740,000 distinct CDR3 sequences, roughly a third of them seen once. Trimming cost V 0 bases and J 4 bases, with 6 bases left between them. Looked up from germline, CDR1 is SGHTA and CDR2 is FQGTGA. The CDR3 totals 13 residues. The specimen was PBMCs. J is TRBJ1-1 and V is TRBV7-3; D uncertain. The sequence was collected from a human donor in good health (CMV status not recorded). Some clones in this sample may be carry-over from other donors' samples. The CDR3 DNA follows: TGTGCCAGCAGCTTAACGGATGTCACTGAAGCTTTCTTT. Amino acids: CASSLTDVTEAFF.